Detailed here is one T cell receptor beta chain. This entry is derived from a study of blood T cell repertoires in COVID-19. The wider study: PBMCs, B-cell-depleted T cells, or T cells provided the cDNA or gDNA that made up the material.

Trimming removed 3 bases at V and 0 bases at J, with 10 bases between. The CDR3 totals 15 residues. Germline CDR1 reads SGHVS; CDR2 reads FQNEAQ. Sequencing used immunoSEQ multiplex PCR; TCRdb keeps in-frame clones, though not all of them. The sample contains roughly 190,000 clones, 82% of which appear only once. Sequencing was performed on peripheral blood. The rearrangement links TRBV7-8 to TRBJ2-3; D might be TRBD1 (7 bases). This clonotype was sampled from a woman aged 55-70 years with COVID-19, enrolled during active disease. The CDR3 sequence is CASSFRGESTDTQYF. CDR3 bases: TGTGCCAGCAGCTTCAGGGGGGAGAGCACAGATACGCAGTATTTT.